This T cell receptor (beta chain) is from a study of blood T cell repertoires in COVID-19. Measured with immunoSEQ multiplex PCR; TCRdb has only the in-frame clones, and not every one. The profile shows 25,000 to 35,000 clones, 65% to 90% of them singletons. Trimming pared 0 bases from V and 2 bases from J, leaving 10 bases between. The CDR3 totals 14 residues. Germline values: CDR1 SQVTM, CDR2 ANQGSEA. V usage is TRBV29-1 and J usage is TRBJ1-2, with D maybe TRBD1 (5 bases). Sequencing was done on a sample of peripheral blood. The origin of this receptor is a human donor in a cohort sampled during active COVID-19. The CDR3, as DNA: TGCAGCGTTGAAGAGTGGGCAGGGAACTATGGCTACACCTTC. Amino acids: CSVEEWAGNYGYTF.